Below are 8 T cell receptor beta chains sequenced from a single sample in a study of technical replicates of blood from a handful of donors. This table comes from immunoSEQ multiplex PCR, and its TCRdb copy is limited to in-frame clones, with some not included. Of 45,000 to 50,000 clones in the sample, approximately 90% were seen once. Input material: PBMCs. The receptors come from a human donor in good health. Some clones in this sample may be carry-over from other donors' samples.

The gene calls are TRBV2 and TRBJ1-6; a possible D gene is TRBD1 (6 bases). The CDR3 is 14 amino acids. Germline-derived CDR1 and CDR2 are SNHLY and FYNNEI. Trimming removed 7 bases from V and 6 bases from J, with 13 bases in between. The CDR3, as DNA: TGTGCCAGCACACCGGGCAGGGGTAATTCACCCCTCCACTTT. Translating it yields CASTPGRGNSPLHF.

The DNA for the CDR3 is TGTGCCAGCAGTGAATGGAGCGGCCCGAATTCACCCCTCCACTTT. Amino acid sequence: CASSEWSGPNSPLHF. The chain is built from TRBV2 and TRBJ1-6, with D unclear. The CDR3 is 15 residues long. Germline V lookup: CDR1 SNHLY, CDR2 FYNNEI. The V end lost 2 bases, the J end lost 7 bases, and 12 bases lay between the germline ends.

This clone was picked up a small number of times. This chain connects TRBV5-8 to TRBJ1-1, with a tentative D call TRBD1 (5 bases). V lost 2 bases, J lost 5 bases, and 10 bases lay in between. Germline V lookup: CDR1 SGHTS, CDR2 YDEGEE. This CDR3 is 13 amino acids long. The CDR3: CASSLIAGTEAFF. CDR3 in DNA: TGTGCCAGCAGCTTAATTGCAGGGACTGAAGCTTTCTTT.

The CDR3 coding sequence is TGCGCCAGCAGCCAAGATTTCGGGAGATACGAGCAGTACTTC. Its translation is CASSQDFGRYEQYF. This chain uses TRBV4-3 with TRBJ2-7, with a possible D match to TRBD2 (6 bases). V lost 0 bases, J lost 4 bases, and 10 bases lay in between. The CDR3 spans 14 residues. Germline V gene data show CDR1 as LGHNA and CDR2 as YSLEER.

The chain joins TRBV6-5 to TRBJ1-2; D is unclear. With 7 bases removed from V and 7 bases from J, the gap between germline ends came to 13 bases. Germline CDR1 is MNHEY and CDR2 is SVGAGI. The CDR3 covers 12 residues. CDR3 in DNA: TGTGCCAGCACAGGTACATCCGGTGGCTACACCTTC. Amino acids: CASTGTSGGYTF.

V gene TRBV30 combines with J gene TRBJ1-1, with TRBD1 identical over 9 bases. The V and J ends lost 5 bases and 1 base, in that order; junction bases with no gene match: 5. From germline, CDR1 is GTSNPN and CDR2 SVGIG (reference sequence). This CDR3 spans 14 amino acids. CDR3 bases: TGTGCCTGGGCCCAGGGACAGGGGAACACTGAAGCTTTCTTT. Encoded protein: CAWAQGQGNTEAFF.

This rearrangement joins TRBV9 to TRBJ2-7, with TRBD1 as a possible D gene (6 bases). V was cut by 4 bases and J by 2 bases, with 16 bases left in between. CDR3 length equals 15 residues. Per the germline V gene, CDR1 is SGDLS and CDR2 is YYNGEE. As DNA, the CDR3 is TGTGCCAGCAGCCCTCGAGACAGGCCCGCCTACGAGCAGTACTTC. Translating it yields CASSPRDRPAYEQYF.

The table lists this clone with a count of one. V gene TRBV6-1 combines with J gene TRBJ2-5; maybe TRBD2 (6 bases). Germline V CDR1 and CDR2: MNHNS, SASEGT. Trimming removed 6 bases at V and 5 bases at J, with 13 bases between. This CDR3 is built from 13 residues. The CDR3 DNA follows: TGTGCCAGCAGCGAGCGGGTTTGGGAGACCCAGTACTTC. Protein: CASSERVWETQYF.